The source of this T cell receptor beta chain is a study of vaccination effects on CD4 cells after COVID-19. General study findings and limits: Only a few convalescent patients and no early post-infection timepoints featured in the study. Late post-vaccination, clones induced by infection and those induced by vaccine underwent marked clonal contraction.

With respect to this clone: Its antigen is not identified.

Prior to sequencing, the ViraFEST assay stimulated PBMC with viral peptide pools, which expanded the antigen-specific CD4+ T cells. Subsequent to a culture period of roughly 11 days, CD4+ T cells were isolated. Each participant was administered two doses of either the BNT162b2 or the mRNA-1273 vaccine. According to the study, vaccine recipients showed no prior SARS-CoV-2 infection and negative nucleocapsid antibodies. There are 14 residues in the CDR3. The V end was cut by 0 bases, the J end by 3 bases, with 8 bases between. Germline CDR1 and CDR2: SGHNT and YYREEE (reference sequence). Sequencing used immunoSEQ multiplex PCR; TCRdb keeps in-frame clones, though not all of them. The top ten hold roughly 15% of the sample, which has over 25,000 clones, roughly four fifths seen once.

V and J are TRBV5-4 and TRBJ2-3; a possible D gene is TRBD1 (5 bases). The sequencing used CD4+ T cells from PBMCs cultured with HCoV-229E spike peptides, collected after COVID-19 vaccination. The receptor was isolated from a human donor who received a COVID-19 vaccine. The CDR3 region has the DNA TGTGCCAGCAGCTTGGAAAGGGGAACAGATACGCAGTATTTT. This gives the protein CASSLERGTDTQYF.